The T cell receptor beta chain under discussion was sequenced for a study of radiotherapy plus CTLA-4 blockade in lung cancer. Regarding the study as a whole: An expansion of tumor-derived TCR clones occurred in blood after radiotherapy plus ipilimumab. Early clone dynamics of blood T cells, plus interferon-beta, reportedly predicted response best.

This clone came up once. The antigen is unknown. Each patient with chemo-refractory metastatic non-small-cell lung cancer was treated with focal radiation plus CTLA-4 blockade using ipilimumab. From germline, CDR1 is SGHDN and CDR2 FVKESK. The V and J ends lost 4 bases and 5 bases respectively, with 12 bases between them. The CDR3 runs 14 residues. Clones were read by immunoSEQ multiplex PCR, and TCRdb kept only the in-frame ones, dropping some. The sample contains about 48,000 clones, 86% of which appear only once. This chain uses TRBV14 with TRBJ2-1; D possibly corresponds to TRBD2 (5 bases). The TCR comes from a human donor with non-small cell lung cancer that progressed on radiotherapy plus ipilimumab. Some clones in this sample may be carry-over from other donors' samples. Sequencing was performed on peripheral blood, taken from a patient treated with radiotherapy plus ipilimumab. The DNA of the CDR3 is TGTGCCAGCAGCCCCCAGCGGAGCAACAATGAGCAGTTCTTC. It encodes CASSPQRSNNEQFF.